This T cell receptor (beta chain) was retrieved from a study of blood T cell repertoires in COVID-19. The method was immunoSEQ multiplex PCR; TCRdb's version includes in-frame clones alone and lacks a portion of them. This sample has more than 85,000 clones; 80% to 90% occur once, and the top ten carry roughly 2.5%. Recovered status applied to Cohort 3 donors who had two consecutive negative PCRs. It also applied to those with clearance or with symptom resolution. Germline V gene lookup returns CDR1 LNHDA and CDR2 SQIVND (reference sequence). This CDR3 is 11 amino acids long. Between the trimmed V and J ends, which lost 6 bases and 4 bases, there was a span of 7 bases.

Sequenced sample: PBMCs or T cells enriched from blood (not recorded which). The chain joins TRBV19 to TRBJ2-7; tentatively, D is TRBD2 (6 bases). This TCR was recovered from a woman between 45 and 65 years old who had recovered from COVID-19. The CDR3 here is CASSGGYEQYF. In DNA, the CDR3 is TGTGCCAGTAGCGGGGGTTACGAGCAGTACTTC.